This TCR beta chain was captured by sequencing in a study of neurological immune-mediated disorders. Study-wide findings and caveats: HTLV-1-associated myelopathy led in TCR clonal expansion, while multiple sclerosis ranked lowest, below healthy controls.

Unsorted libraries came from 2 million PBMCs stored at -80 °C. TCRdb processed the 5' RACE reads anew with MiXCR; each CDR3 protein has one entry. The table shows tens of thousands of distinct CDR3 sequences, with about an eighth occurring only once. This CDR3 spans 13 amino acids. V was cut by 8 bases and J by 0 bases, with 8 bases left in between. CDR1 SNHLY and CDR2 FYNNEI come from the germline V gene. This clonotype was detected many times. Its specificity is not known. V usage is TRBV2 and J usage is TRBJ1-3, with no clear D. The sample was PBMCs. This receptor was identified in a man aged 55 to 69 in good health. This chain's CDR3 is CASGGNSGNTIYF. The CDR3 DNA reads TGTGCCAGCGGAGGGAACTCTGGAAACACCATATATTTT.